Listed below are T cell receptor beta chains from one sample, sequenced in a study of CD8 T cells in Susac syndrome. TCRdb processed the immunoSEQ multiplex PCR reads anew with MiXCR; each CDR3 protein has one entry. This table holds about 200,000 distinct CDR3 sequences, 85% to 95% found once. Sequences were obtained from CD4+ T cells from PBMCs. Receptors were obtained from a human donor in good health. CDR3s leave out the opening cysteine and the closing phenylalanine or tryptophan. D genes are given only for firm matches. Not every row has a clone size; where given, it reads once, few, many or a size class.

v_call: TRBV7-2; j_call: TRBJ2-7; clone_size: -; d_call: TRBD1; cdr3_aa: ASRQGVEYEQY
v_call: TRBV25-1; j_call: TRBJ2-5; clone_size: -; d_call: -; cdr3_aa: ASRRAETQY
v_call: TRBV5-1; j_call: TRBJ2-1; clone_size: -; d_call: TRBD2; cdr3_aa: ASSLARTSGGAYNEQF
v_call: TRBV6-5; j_call: TRBJ2-3; clone_size: -; d_call: -; cdr3_aa: ASISRAGGTDTQY
v_call: TRBV29-1; j_call: TRBJ2-2; clone_size: -; d_call: -; cdr3_aa: SVGSGELF
v_call: TRBV12-3/TRBV12-4; j_call: TRBJ2-1; clone_size: once; d_call: TRBD1; cdr3_aa: ASRLGTGVRYEQF
v_call: TRBV6-1; j_call: TRBJ2-4; clone_size: -; d_call: -; cdr3_aa: ASSDGFRAAKNIQY
v_call: TRBV20-1; j_call: TRBJ1-5; clone_size: -; d_call: -; cdr3_aa: SARKEGVGNQPQH
v_call: TRBV27; j_call: TRBJ2-7; clone_size: -; d_call: -; cdr3_aa: ASSRDSMSPEQY
v_call: TRBV2; j_call: TRBJ2-7; clone_size: -; d_call: -; cdr3_aa: ASRPRGLNYEQY
v_call: TRBV27; j_call: TRBJ2-7; clone_size: -; d_call: -; cdr3_aa: ASSTPGSEQY
v_call: TRBV7-2; j_call: TRBJ1-2; clone_size: few; d_call: TRBD1; cdr3_aa: ASSSRTGGNYGYT
v_call: TRBV20-1; j_call: TRBJ1-1; clone_size: -; d_call: -; cdr3_aa: SVLWGANTEAF
v_call: TRBV3-1; j_call: TRBJ1-5; clone_size: -; d_call: -; cdr3_aa: ASSQTDLQPQH
v_call: TRBV27; j_call: TRBJ2-1; clone_size: few; d_call: -; cdr3_aa: ASSLTGDYNEQF
v_call: TRBV7-9; j_call: TRBJ1-1; clone_size: -; d_call: -; cdr3_aa: ASSFEGRSTEAF
v_call: TRBV4-1; j_call: TRBJ1-4; clone_size: once; d_call: TRBD1; cdr3_aa: ASSQDGTAGKLF
v_call: TRBV5-1; j_call: TRBJ1-1; clone_size: -; d_call: -; cdr3_aa: ASSLGQRNTEAF
v_call: TRBV20-1; j_call: TRBJ2-3; clone_size: -; d_call: -; cdr3_aa: SARAGYTDTQY
v_call: TRBV27; j_call: TRBJ2-6; clone_size: -; d_call: -; cdr3_aa: ASSFGGGLGGANVLT
v_call: TRBV20-1; j_call: TRBJ2-3; clone_size: once; d_call: -; cdr3_aa: SAIRDARSDTQY
v_call: TRBV18; j_call: TRBJ1-5; clone_size: -; d_call: -; cdr3_aa: ASSPSGNQPQH